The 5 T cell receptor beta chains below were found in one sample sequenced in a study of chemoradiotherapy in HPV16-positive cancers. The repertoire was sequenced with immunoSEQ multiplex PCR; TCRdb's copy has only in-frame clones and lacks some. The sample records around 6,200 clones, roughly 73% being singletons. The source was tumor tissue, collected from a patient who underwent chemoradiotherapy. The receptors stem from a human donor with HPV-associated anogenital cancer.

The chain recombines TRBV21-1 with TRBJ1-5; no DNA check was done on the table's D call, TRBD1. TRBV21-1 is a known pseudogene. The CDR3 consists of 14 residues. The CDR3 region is CARAQGAECQPQHF. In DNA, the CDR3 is TGTGCCAGGGCACAGGGGGCTGAATGTCAGCCCCAGCATTTT.

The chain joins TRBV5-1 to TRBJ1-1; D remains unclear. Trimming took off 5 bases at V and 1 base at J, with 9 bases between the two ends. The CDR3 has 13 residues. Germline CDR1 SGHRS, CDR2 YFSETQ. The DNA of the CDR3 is TGCGCCAGCAGAGGGCAGTGGAACACTGAAGCTTTCTTT. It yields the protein CASRGQWNTEAFF.

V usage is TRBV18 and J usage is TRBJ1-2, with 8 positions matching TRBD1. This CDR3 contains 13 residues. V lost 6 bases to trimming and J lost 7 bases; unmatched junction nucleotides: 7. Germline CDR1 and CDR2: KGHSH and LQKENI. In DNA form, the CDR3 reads TGTGCCAGCTCGGATGGACAGGGCCGTGGCTACACCTTC. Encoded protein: CASSDGQGRGYTF.

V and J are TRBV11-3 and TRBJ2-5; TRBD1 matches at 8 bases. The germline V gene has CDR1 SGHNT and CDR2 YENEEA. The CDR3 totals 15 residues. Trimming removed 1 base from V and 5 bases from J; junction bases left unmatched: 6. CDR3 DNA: TGTGCCAGCAGCTTAGGCCCAGGGGGCTTGGAGACCCAGTACTTC. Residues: CASSLGPGGLETQYF.

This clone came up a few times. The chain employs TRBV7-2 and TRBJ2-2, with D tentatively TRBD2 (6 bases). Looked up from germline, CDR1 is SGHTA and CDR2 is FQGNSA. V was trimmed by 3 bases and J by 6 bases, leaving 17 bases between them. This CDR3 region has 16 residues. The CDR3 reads CASSFPQLLAAGELFF. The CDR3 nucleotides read TGTGCCAGCAGCTTTCCCCAACTACTAGCAGCCGGGGAGCTGTTTTTT.